One and the same sample provided the 9 T cell receptor beta chains below, sequenced in a study of Ad26.COV2.S vaccination and SARS-CoV-2 variants. This sample's treatment: 15 to 20 received Ad26.COV2.S at low or high dose, single or two shots; 5 received placebo; per-sample allocation not given. The samples date from day 63 after the first vaccine or placebo injection. The method was immunoSEQ multiplex PCR; TCRdb's version includes in-frame clones alone and lacks a portion of them. The repertoire holds 510,000 or so clones, with around nine tenths as singletons. Material: peripheral blood, obtained in a trial of Ad26.COV2.S vaccine versus placebo. Source of these receptors: a person aged 18 to 65 who received the Ad26.COV2.S COVID-19 vaccine or a placebo.

J is TRBJ1-1 and V is TRBV11-2; D is undetermined. This CDR3 is 11 amino acids long. Germline V gene data show CDR1 as SGHAT and CDR2 as FQNNGV. Trimming shortened V by 10 bases and J by 6 bases, and 12 bases separated the two germline ends. This CDR3 is CATRRESEAFF. In nucleotides, the CDR3 is TGTGCCACCCGTCGGGAATCTGAAGCTTTCTTT.

The chain combines TRBV4-1 with TRBJ1-2; D ambiguous. There are 12 residues in the CDR3. The V and J ends lost 1 base and 4 bases respectively, with 4 bases between them. Germline V gives CDR1 MGHRA, CDR2 YSYEKL. The CDR3 loop reads CASSQARYGYTF. DNA for the CDR3: TGCGCCAGCAGCCAAGCCCGCTATGGCTACACCTTC.

The V gene is TRBV28, the J gene TRBJ2-3; D remains unclear. Germline loops: CDR1 MDHEN, CDR2 SYDVKM. The CDR3 sequence is 12 residues long. V dropped 7 bases and J dropped 5 bases, with 10 bases sitting between them. In DNA form, the CDR3 reads TGTGCCAGCACCGAAAGTAAAGATACGCAGTATTTT. Its translation: CASTESKDTQYF.

The rearrangement uses TRBV19 and TRBJ1-1; a possible D gene is TRBD1 (6 bases). Germline CDR1 is LNHDA and CDR2 is SQIVND (reference sequence). CDR3 length: 13 amino acids. The ends were cut back, 8 bases at V and 6 bases at J, with 16 bases in the middle. For the CDR3, the DNA is TGTGCCAGTGCTACTCCGGGACACCCTGAAGCTTTCTTT. It specifies CASATPGHPEAFF.

CDR3 in DNA: TGTGCCTCCCGGGAGGACGGGGAGCTGTTTTTT. This gives the protein CASREDGELFF. V and J are TRBV30 and TRBJ2-2; 7 nucleotides match TRBD2. Looked up from germline, CDR1 is GTSNPN and CDR2 is SVGIG (reference sequence). V trimming: 7 bases; J trimming: 7 bases; junction bases outside the gene matches: 3. This CDR3 is 11 amino acids long.

The chain recombines TRBV29-1 with TRBJ2-1, with 9 positions matching TRBD1. Germline V gene lookup returns CDR1 SQVTM and CDR2 ANQGSEA. There are 14 residues in the CDR3. The V and J ends lost 6 bases and 6 bases, in that order; junction bases with no gene match: 9. The CDR3 region has the DNA TGCAGCGTCGGTAGGACAGGGGTCGGCAATGAGCAGTTCTTC. This gives the protein CSVGRTGVGNEQFF.

J is TRBJ2-7 and V is TRBV5-1; 15 bases align to TRBD2. Germline loops: CDR1 SGHRS, CDR2 YFSETQ. After removal of 4 bases from V and 4 bases from J, the junction contained 3 bases not matched to a gene. CDR3 length: 15 amino acids. CDR3 coding DNA: TGCGCCAGCAGCGTGGGACTAGCGGGAGGTTACGAGCAGTACTTC. Its translation is CASSVGLAGGYEQYF.

This chain connects TRBV7-9 to TRBJ1-1; D is undetermined. Per the germline V gene, CDR1 is SEHNR and CDR2 is FQNEAQ (reference sequence). V dropped 5 bases and J dropped 4 bases, with 11 bases sitting between them. The CDR3 spans 13 residues. The CDR3 loop reads CASSLGFGTEAFF. Here the CDR3 DNA reads TGTGCCAGCAGCCTAGGTTTCGGCACTGAAGCTTTCTTT.

The chain combines TRBV5-1 with TRBJ1-2, with a tentative D call TRBD1 (6 bases). Germline-derived CDR1 and CDR2 are SGHRS and YFSETQ. CDR3 length: 14 amino acids. V lost 0 bases and J lost 8, with 14 bases in between. CDR3 sequence reads: CASSLALGAEGYTF. CDR3 DNA sequence: TGCGCCAGCAGCTTGGCTCTGGGGGCCGAAGGCTACACCTTC.